The 19 T cell receptor beta chains reported below all come from one sample, sequenced in a study of immune evolution from preneoplasia to lung adenocarcinoma (dated by TCRdb to the early 2020s). The library was prepared using the immunoSEQ multiplex PCR assay. The clones in this table, taken by TCRdb from immuneACCESS, are in-frame only. Not every clone is retained; where verified, under half of the shortfall comes from an unresolved V gene, and the cause of the rest is unknown. The sample table contains approximately 17,000 clones; only one count was recorded for 65% to 90% of them. Roughly 2.6% of the sample is held by the ten biggest clonotypes. Sequencing was done on a sample of FFPE invasive lung adenocarcinoma tissue. The cell subset or site label corresponds to: frankly invasive lung adenocarcinoma (ADC). These receptors were obtained from a person aged 70 to 85 with invasive lung adenocarcinoma.

This chain joins TRBV12-5 and TRBJ2-7; D is perhaps TRBD1 (6 bases). Germline lookup yields CDR1 LGHNT and CDR2 FRNRAP. CDR3 length: 16 residues. Trimming left V 3 bases short and J 3 bases short, with 18 bases between. CDR3: CASGLAIQGRVYEQYF. The CDR3, as DNA: TGTGCTAGTGGTTTAGCGATACAGGGAAGGGTCTACGAGCAGTACTTC.

This clone has more than one count but fewer than ten. The chain has TRBV5-8 and TRBJ2-1, with 11 bases identical to TRBD2. Per germline, CDR1 SGHTS and CDR2 YDEGEE. The CDR3 loop spans 17 amino acids. The V segment lost 5 bases and the J segment 3 bases; nucleotides outside the gene matches: 10. Written as DNA, the CDR3 is TGTGCCAGCAGGTTACTAGCGGGAGAGGTACGCTACAATGAGCAGTTCTTC. Translating it yields CASRLLAGEVRYNEQFF.

The V gene is TRBV19, the J gene TRBJ1-5, with TRBD1 matching over 10 bases. In germline, CDR1 is LNHDA, CDR2 SQIVND (reference sequence). J was trimmed by 0 bases and V by 1 base; bases with no gene match: 6. The CDR3 is made up of 18 amino acids. CDR3 coding DNA: TGTGCCAGTAGTATAGGACGGGACAGGGGATATAGCAATCAGCCCCAGCATTTT. Protein: CASSIGRDRGYSNQPQHF.

This chain uses TRBV30 with TRBJ1-3; D not certain. There are 15 residues in the CDR3. Per germline, CDR1 GTSNPN and CDR2 SVGIG (reference sequence). Trimming took 1 base from V and 3 from J, leaving 13 bases between them. The CDR3 bases are TGTGCCTGGAGTGGTCGGGTCAGGTTTGGAAACACCATATATTTT. This sequence encodes CAWSGRVRFGNTIYF.

The chain uses TRBV29-1 and TRBJ1-1, with a tentative D call TRBD1 (6 bases). Trimming cost V 4 bases and J 1 base, with 13 bases left between them. Germline values: CDR1 SQVTM, CDR2 ANQGSEA. The CDR3 contains 14 residues. The CDR3 DNA follows: TGCAGCGTTGGTGCGAGGGGGTCGAACACTGAAGCTTTCTTT. Amino acid sequence: CSVGARGSNTEAFF.

The rearrangement uses TRBV6-5 and TRBJ1-4, with 8 bases aligning to TRBD1. Germline CDR1 is MNHEY and CDR2 is SVGAGI. V dropped 4 bases and J dropped 7; count of bases not matched to a gene: 5. CDR3 length equals 14 residues. CDR3 sequence (DNA): TGTGCCAGCAGTTCAGGGGGCGAGGGTGAAAAACTGTTTTTT. Amino acid sequence: CASSSGGEGEKLFF.

The chain uses TRBV29-1 and TRBJ2-5, with D unresolved. V was pared by 6 bases and J by 3 bases, with 5 bases between. The CDR3 is 10 residues long. From germline, CDR1 is SQVTM and CDR2 ANQGSEA. The chain's CDR3 is CSVREETQYF. CDR3 nucleotides: TGCAGCGTCCGCGAAGAGACCCAGTACTTC. The full variable domain, in which reference TRBV29-1 and TRBJ2-5 provide the parts outside the CDR3, is SAVISQKPSRDICQRGTSLTIQCQVDSQVTMMFWYRQQPGQSLTLIATANQGSEATYESGFVIDKFPISRPNLTFSTLTVSNMSPEDSSIYLCSVREETQYFGPGTRLLVL.

The chain links TRBV10-3 to TRBJ2-3, with 8 bases lining up with TRBD2. V gave up 7 bases and J gave up 4 bases; unmatched junction bases: 7. The CDR3 runs to 14 residues. In germline, CDR1 is ENHRY, CDR2 SYGVKD. The CDR3 DNA reads as TGTGCCATCAAACGGGGGGGATTGGCAGATACGCAGTATTTT. This translates into CAIKRGGLADTQYF.

The V gene is TRBV30, the J gene TRBJ2-2; 9 nucleotides line up with TRBD2. The CDR3 loop spans 16 amino acids. Trimming took 2 bases from V and 1 from J; bases not matched to a gene: 5. Germline V gene sequence: CDR1 GTSNPN, CDR2 SVGIG (reference sequence). CDR3 loop: CAWSRGTSLNTGELFF. CDR3 nucleotide sequence: TGTGCCTGGAGTAGAGGGACTAGCTTGAACACCGGGGAGCTGTTTTTT.

The chain uses TRBV7-8 and TRBJ2-2; 8 bases are shared with TRBD1. CDR1 is SGHVS and CDR2 is FQNEAQ in the germline V gene. The CDR3 totals 15 residues. V lost 6 bases and J lost 2; bases outside the gene matches: 5. CDR3 bases: TGTGCCAGCAGGCGGACAGGGCAAAACACCGGGGAGCTGTTTTTT. Translating it yields CASRRTGQNTGELFF.

This chain links TRBV7-3 with TRBJ1-5; D ambiguous. The V gene lost 1 base and the J gene lost 14 bases, with 12 bases spanning the gap. The length of the CDR3 is 12 residues. Germline V gene lookup returns CDR1 SGHTA and CDR2 FQGTGA. The CDR3 here is CASSLNPGGKHF. The CDR3 DNA follows: TGTGCCAGCAGCTTAAACCCGGGAGGTAAGCATTTT.

V gene TRBV11-2 combines with J gene TRBJ2-3, with D perhaps TRBD1 (5 bases). Germline V lookup: CDR1 SGHAT, CDR2 FQNNGV. This CDR3 has 18 amino acids. Trimming cost V 3 bases and J 2 bases, with 21 bases left between them. The CDR3 DNA reads TGTGCCAGCAGCTTTTTCGGCCAGATTGGGGCCCCCACAGATACGCAGTATTTT. Translating it yields CASSFFGQIGAPTDTQYF.

The chain recombines TRBV9 with TRBJ2-3; no clear D gene. The CDR3 covers 15 residues. Germline V lookup: CDR1 SGDLS, CDR2 YYNGEE. V gave up 0 bases and J gave up 2 bases, with 10 bases separating them. The CDR3 nucleotides are TGTGCCAGCAGCGTAGTGGGCTACTACACAGATACGCAGTATTTT. As protein: CASSVVGYYTDTQYF.

The chain recombines TRBV21-1 with TRBJ2-7; the D call in the table, TRBD1, was not verified against the DNA. TRBV21-1 is shown as a pseudogene. The CDR3 spans 13 residues. CDR3 in amino acids: CASSKGQGREQYF. CDR3 sequence (DNA): TGTGCCAGCAGCAAAGGACAGGGGCGCGAGCAGTACTTC.

The rearrangement joins TRBV6-6 to TRBJ2-2, with D unresolved. Germline V lookup: CDR1 MNHNY, CDR2 SVGAGI (reference sequence). Between the trimmed V and J ends, which lost 2 bases and 6 bases, there was a span of 7 bases. This CDR3 has 13 residues. The CDR3 nucleotides are TGTGCCAGCAGTTACACGAGCCCCGGGGAGCTGTTTTTT. This gives the protein CASSYTSPGELFF.

The V and J genes are TRBV11-3 and TRBJ1-1; D perhaps matches TRBD1 (5 bases). The ends were cut back, 4 bases at V and 1 base at J, with 10 bases in the middle. The CDR3 is 14 amino acids. The germline V gene has CDR1 SGHNT and CDR2 YENEEA. The CDR3 DNA sequence: TGTGCCAGCAGCTCTGGGGGAAAGAACACTGAAGCTTTCTTT. Translating gives CASSSGGKNTEAFF.

The table lists this clone with a count of one. The genes are TRBV2 and TRBJ2-5; D unresolved. Germline loops: CDR1 SNHLY, CDR2 FYNNEI. V was cut by 7 bases and J by 5 bases, with 14 bases left in between. This CDR3 is built from 13 residues. This CDR3 is CASNDRLGETQYF. DNA for the CDR3: TGTGCCAGCAATGATCGACTCGGGGAGACCCAGTACTTC.

The CDR3, as DNA: TGTGCCAGCAGTTACAGGGGGGTGGATAGAGGCGAGCAGTACTTC. Its translation: CASSYRGVDRGEQYF. The chain is built from TRBV6-6 and TRBJ2-7, with D perhaps assigned TRBD1 or TRBD2 (6 bases each). CDR1 and CDR2 (germline): MNHNY, SVGAGI (reference sequence). The CDR3 is 15 amino acids. V lost 2 bases, J lost 6 bases, and 17 bases lay in between.

V usage is TRBV10-3 and J usage is TRBJ2-1, with 10 positions matching TRBD2. With V trimmed by 6 bases and J by 4 bases, 6 bases remained unmatched. This CDR3 region has 15 residues. Germline CDR1 reads ENHRY; CDR2 reads SYGVKD. CDR3 DNA sequence: TGTGCCATCAGACCAGCGGGAGGGTCGTACAATGAGCAGTTCTTC. Translating it yields CAIRPAGGSYNEQFF.